This TCR beta chain was observed in a study of tumor-infiltrating lymphocytes in primary liver carcinoma. In addition to blood RNA drawn from unsorted whole blood, germline DNA was extracted. Researchers reported drawing 3.5 to 5 milliliters of peripheral blood before surgery. Starting material of roughly 0.45 ug total RNA yielded TCR beta cDNA via a constant-region primer. Amplification in three nested multiplex PCR rounds with slightly modified ARM-PCR gave rise to TCR beta libraries. Forward primers for TRBV1-TRBV30 and a C-beta reverse primer served the first two PCR rounds, at about 10 cycles each. TCRdb itself ran the multiplex PCR reads through MiXCR, one entry per CDR3 protein. This sample has 250,000 to 400,000 distinct CDR3 sequences, with 65% found just once. Per germline, CDR1 SGHDT and CDR2 YYEEEE. The length of the CDR3 is 19 residues. V was cut by 3 bases and J by 3 bases, with 24 bases left in between.

Specimen: peripheral blood. The sequence came from a man between 40 and 49 years old with primary liver carcinoma and hepatitis B virus infection. This chain links TRBV5-6 with TRBJ2-2, with D possibly matching TRBD1 (6 bases). The CDR3 loop is CASSSRVGGNLVDTGELFF. The CDR3 nucleotides are TGTGCCAGCAGCTCCCGGGTAGGGGGTAACCTCGTGGACACCGGGGAGCTGTTTTTT. The full variable domain, in which reference TRBV5-6 and TRBJ2-2 provide the parts outside the CDR3, is DAGVTQSPTHLIKTRGQQVTLRCSPKSGHDTVSWYQQALGQGPQFIFQYYEEEERQRGNFPDRFSGHQFPNYSSELNVNALLLGDSALYLCASSSRVGGNLVDTGELFFGEGSRLTVL.